This T cell receptor beta chain stems from a study of read filtering for tumor transcriptome and immune sequencing (dated by TCRdb to 2018 to 2021). For the study in its entirety: The cohort had 16 to 20 male and over 12 female patients with a mean age of roughly 66 years, ranging from roughly 47 to 85. A main aim was a read-filtering strategy for immune repertoire data, specifically whether clonotypes supported by a single read should be removed. Whole-transcriptome libraries were prepared with the TruSeq RNA Access Library Prep Kit after DNase treatment. By revised international staging, roughly 8 patients were R-ISS I, about 17 were R-ISS II and about 7 were R-ISS III. Per sample, about 4.05 to 10.27 million TCR-region mapped reads were obtained with IR-seq, compared with only roughly 75 to 1,400 with RNA-seq. The study compared TCR repertoires from targeted immune repertoire sequencing and bulk whole-transcriptome sequencing run on the same bone marrow samples. Overall results and qualifications from the work: The sorted CD138-negative fraction was not purified T cells but a mixed bone marrow immune population. Compared with RNA-seq, IR-seq captured clonotypes at much greater depth and more reliably, and a smaller IR-seq throughput was enough to identify most of the shared clonotypes. When single-read clonotypes were removed, the proportions of shared clonotypes in IR-seq and RNA-seq correlated more strongly. Single-read clonotypes made up 80% to 90% of clonotypes but only about 4% of total reads in IR-seq, compared with around 71% of clonotypes and roughly 49% of reads in RNA-seq.

The Immunoverse kit was used to build TCR libraries from about 430 ng RNA, with molecular barcoded adaptors covering alpha/delta and beta/gamma chains. The same RNA used for transcriptome sequencing was used for TCR library preparation. TCR libraries were sequenced on an Illumina HiSeq 4000 with 2 x 150 cycles. The paper's processing steps were these. With MiXCR, TCR reads were aligned to human V, D, J and C references and assembled into CDR3 clonotypes, with quality filtering and error correction included. The tcR package in R was used for analysis of clonotype counts and gene usage diversity. For inspection of raw mapping reads, RNA-seq reads were mapped by STAR aligner version 2.5.3a onto GRCh37 of the human genome. To test how sequencing depth affected the clonotypes detected, IR-seq fastq files were randomly downsampled with Seqtk 1.3. TCRdb trimmed the raw reads at Q25, called clones with MiXCR and kept productive beta chains. Rows with one shared CDR3 protein collapse into an entry with the most common genes and DNA. TCRdb assigned the V and J calls; the authors' analysis was not used. Across this sample there are 50,000 or so distinct CDR3 sequences, with roughly 19% seen only once. The top ten constitute over 15% of the sample.

V is pared back by 5 bases and J by 1 base, with 11 bases lying between the germline termini. Reading from cysteine to phenylalanine, the CDR3 counts 13 amino acids. The entry retains the CDR3 DNA only, 39 bases that are in frame from base 1. Via the germline V gene (reference sequence), CDR1 is DFQATT and CDR2 SNEGSKA. This clonotype showed up just a few times. What antigen it recognizes has not been identified. No much larger clone is present one base from it, and per-base qualities are unavailable. Bone marrow was sampled from every patient at the time of active disease. Ficoll-Hypaque density gradient centrifugation was used to isolate the bone marrow mononuclear cells. CD138-negative cells were obtained by negative selection after labeling with CD138 magnetic microbeads on a MACS separator, removing myeloma plasma cells. Purity of the isolated cells was checked by flow cytometry on an Attune NxT using CD138 antibodies. TRIzol reagent was used to extract total RNA, and a NanoDrop spectrophotometer was used to quantify the extracted RNA. For each patient, paired RNA-seq and IR-seq were run on the CD138-negative bone marrow sample from that patient.

Input material: a population of CD138-negative cells sorted from bone marrow. Explained via the paper, the cell subset or site label denotes: bone marrow mononuclear cells depleted of CD138+ plasma/myeloma cells by negative magnetic selection. The receptor comes from a donor at least 40 years old with multiple myeloma. The V gene is TRBV20-1 and the J gene is TRBJ1-1, and possibly TRBD1, on 5 matching bases. The nucleotide sequence is given as TGCAGTGCTCACACGGGGCCGAACACTGAAGCTTTCTTT. The resulting protein is CSAHTGPNTEAFF.